A selection of T cell receptor beta chains follows, all from one sample in a study of T-cell memory formation after mild COVID-19. TCRdb reprocessed the 5' RACE reads with MiXCR, giving one entry per CDR3 protein. The sample consists of approximately 200,000 distinct CDR3 sequences, more than 15% of them appearing once. Sequenced input: PBMCs or a T cell subset sorted from them (not recorded which). All receptors derive from an adult woman who had mild COVID-19 (a few samples of this study predate the infection). Cell type and time point are not known. The conserved cysteine and the conserved F or W are not part of the CDR3 here. Fields, in order: J gene, V gene, CDR3 protein.

TRBJ2-2,TRBV15,ATSIQQSTGELF
TRBJ1-2,TRBV2,ASTAGGYT
TRBJ2-7,TRBV7-9,ASSLDVWYEQY
TRBJ1-2,TRBV5-1,ASSLTGKSRGGYT
TRBJ2-1,TRBV12-3/TRBV12-4,ASRTAGTGDNEQF
TRBJ2-6,TRBV7-9,ASSLPVPNPGANVLT
TRBJ2-1,TRBV12-3/TRBV12-4,ASRDGLPGLAGAGEQF
TRBJ2-3,TRBV12-3/TRBV12-4,ASSLVGRADTQY
TRBJ1-1,TRBV20-1,SARDLGTGAGRITEAF
TRBJ2-2,TRBV7-9,ASSSAGQVSTGELF
TRBJ2-2,TRBV7-2,ASSLTGTNTGELF
TRBJ2-3,TRBV5-1,ASSLGQGGTDTQY
TRBJ2-3,TRBV7-2,ASSLPTDTQY
TRBJ2-1,TRBV7-2,ASSNRGQVSNEQF
TRBJ2-7,TRBV20-1,SARDQPGPTYEQY
TRBJ2-3,TRBV20-1,SSVTAGTDTQY
TRBJ2-5,TRBV12-3/TRBV12-4,ASSPGGSGSQETQY
TRBJ1-1,TRBV5-1,ASSLDGMNTEAF
TRBJ2-2,TRBV5-5,ASSFSQGNTGELF
TRBJ1-1,TRBV25-1,ASVGTGRFTEAF
TRBJ2-3,TRBV20-1,SAHRPGETDTQY
TRBJ2-1,TRBV14,ASSPRTSRGNEQF
TRBJ1-1,TRBV12-3/TRBV12-4,ASSLIGTEAF
TRBJ2-1,TRBV30,AWLEGQSKLQF
TRBJ2-7,TRBV12-3/TRBV12-4,ASRPGTGGFYEQY
TRBJ2-1,TRBV5-1,ASSLATSYNEQF
TRBJ2-2,TRBV12-3/TRBV12-4,ASRTGGNTGELF
TRBJ1-5,TRBV5-5,ASSPRGRVDNQPQH
TRBJ1-2,TRBV4-1,ASSSDRGHRGYT
TRBJ1-2,TRBV6-1,ASSRDRGSGYT
TRBJ2-7,TRBV10-3,AISPGTLSAYEQY
TRBJ2-5,TRBV25-1,ASSVFGTSETQY
TRBJ2-2,TRBV2,ASSDSWKGAGELF
TRBJ2-3,TRBV5-5,ASSLELRSLGTTDTQY
TRBJ2-1,TRBV7-3,ASSLGVSTQPF
TRBJ2-7,TRBV7-6,ASSKQGPSYEQY
TRBJ2-7,TRBV5-1,ASRSGLAGSYEQY
TRBJ1-1,TRBV30,ASATRRGDTEAF
TRBJ2-5,TRBV24-1,ATGDRGDQETQY
TRBJ2-7,TRBV5-4,ASSGTSIDEQY
TRBJ2-5,TRBV12-3/TRBV12-4,ASSSSGIGFETQY
TRBJ2-1,TRBV12-3/TRBV12-4,ASSLVSNEQF
TRBJ1-5,TRBV2,ASSPVDSNQPQH
TRBJ2-3,TRBV19,ASSMTEFDTQY
TRBJ2-7,TRBV4-3,ASSQEVRGLYEQY
TRBJ2-1,TRBV30,AVLLAGDDEQF
TRBJ2-1,TRBV7-9,ASSPLAGGYNEQF
TRBJ1-5,TRBV12-3/TRBV12-4,ASSLSPRAREGLTWSANQPQH
TRBJ1-2,TRBV5-1,ASSALNDGYGYT
TRBJ2-3,TRBV24-1,ATSRQGRGTDTQY
TRBJ2-2,TRBV25-1,ASTGRNTGELF
TRBJ2-3,TRBV2,ASRGTSGRETDTQY
TRBJ2-1,TRBV12-3/TRBV12-4,ASGGLPSSYNEQF
TRBJ2-7,TRBV19,ASSIGQASSYEQY
TRBJ2-7,TRBV18,ASSPPAGGYEQY
TRBJ1-5,TRBV20-1,SASPGPLNQPQH
TRBJ1-2,TRBV15,ATSREAGESYGYT
TRBJ1-1,TRBV18,ASSPGKGKVTEAF
TRBJ2-3,TRBV15,ATKAGRQVDTQY